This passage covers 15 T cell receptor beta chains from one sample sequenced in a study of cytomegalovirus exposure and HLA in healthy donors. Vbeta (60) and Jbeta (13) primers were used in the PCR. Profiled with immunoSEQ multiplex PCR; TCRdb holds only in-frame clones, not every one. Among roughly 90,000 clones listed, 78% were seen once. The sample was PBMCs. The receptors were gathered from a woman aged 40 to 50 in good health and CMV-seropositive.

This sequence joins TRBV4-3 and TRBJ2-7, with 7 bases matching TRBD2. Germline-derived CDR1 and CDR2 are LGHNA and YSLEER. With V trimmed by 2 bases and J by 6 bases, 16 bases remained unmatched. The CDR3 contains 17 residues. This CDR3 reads CASSQRRGGVPPPEQYF. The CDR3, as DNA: TGCGCCAGCAGCCAACGGCGGGGAGGGGTTCCCCCCCCCGAGCAGTACTTC.

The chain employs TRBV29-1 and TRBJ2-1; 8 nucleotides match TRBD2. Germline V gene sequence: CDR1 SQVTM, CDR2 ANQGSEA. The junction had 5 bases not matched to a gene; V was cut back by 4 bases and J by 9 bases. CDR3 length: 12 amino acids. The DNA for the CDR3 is TGCAGCGTTGGGGGCGGGGGGCCTGAGCAGTTCTTC. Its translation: CSVGGGGPEQFF.

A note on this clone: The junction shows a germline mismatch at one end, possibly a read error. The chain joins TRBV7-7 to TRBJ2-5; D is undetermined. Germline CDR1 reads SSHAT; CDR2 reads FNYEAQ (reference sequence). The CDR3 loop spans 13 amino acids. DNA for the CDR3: TGTGCTAGCAGCTTAGTGCTATTGGAGACCCAGTACTTC. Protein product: CASSLVLLETQYF. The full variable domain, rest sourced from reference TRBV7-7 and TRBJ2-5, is GAGVSQSPRYKVTKRGQDVTLRCDPISSHATLYWYQQALGQGPEFLTYFNYEAQPDKSGLPSDRFSAERPEGSISTLTIQRTEQRDSAMYRCASSLVLLETQYFGPGTRLLVL.

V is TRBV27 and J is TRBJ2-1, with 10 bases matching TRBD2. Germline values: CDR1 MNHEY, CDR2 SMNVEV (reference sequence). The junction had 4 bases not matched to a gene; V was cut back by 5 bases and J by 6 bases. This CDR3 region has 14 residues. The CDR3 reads CASSVAGGFNEQFF. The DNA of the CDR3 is TGTGCCAGCAGTGTAGCGGGAGGTTTCAATGAGCAGTTCTTC.

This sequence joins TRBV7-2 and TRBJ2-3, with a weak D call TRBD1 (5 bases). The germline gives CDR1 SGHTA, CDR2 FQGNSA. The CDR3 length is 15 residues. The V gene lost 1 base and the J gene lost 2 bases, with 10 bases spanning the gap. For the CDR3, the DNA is TGTGCCAGCAGCTTAGAGGCAGGGAACACAGATACGCAGTATTTT. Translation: CASSLEAGNTDTQYF.

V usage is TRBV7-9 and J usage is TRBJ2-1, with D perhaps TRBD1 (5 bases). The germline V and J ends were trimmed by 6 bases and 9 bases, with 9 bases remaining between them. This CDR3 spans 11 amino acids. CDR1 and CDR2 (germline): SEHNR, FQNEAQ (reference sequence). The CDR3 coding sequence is TGTGCCAGCAGACAGGAAATTGAGCAGTTCTTC. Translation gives CASRQEIEQFF.

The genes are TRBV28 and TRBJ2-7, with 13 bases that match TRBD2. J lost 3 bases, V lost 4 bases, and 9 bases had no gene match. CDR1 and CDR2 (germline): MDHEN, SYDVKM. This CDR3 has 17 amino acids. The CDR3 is CASSSQLAGGPHYEQYF. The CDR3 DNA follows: TGTGCCAGCAGTTCCCAACTAGCGGGAGGGCCCCACTACGAGCAGTACTTC.

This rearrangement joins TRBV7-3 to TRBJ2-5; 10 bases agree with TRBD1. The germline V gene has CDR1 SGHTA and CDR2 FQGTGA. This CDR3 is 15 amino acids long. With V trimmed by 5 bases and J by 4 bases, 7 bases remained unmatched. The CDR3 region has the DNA TGTGCCAGCAGCCTTTACGGACAGGGGGGAGAGACCCAGTACTTC. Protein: CASSLYGQGGETQYF.

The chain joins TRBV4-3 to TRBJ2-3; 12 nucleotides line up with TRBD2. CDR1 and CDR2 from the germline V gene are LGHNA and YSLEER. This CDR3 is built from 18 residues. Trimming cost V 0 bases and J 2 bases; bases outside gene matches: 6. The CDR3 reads CASSQDLLAGGLTDTQYF. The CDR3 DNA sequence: TGCGCCAGCAGCCAAGATCTTCTAGCGGGAGGGCTCACAGATACGCAGTATTTT.

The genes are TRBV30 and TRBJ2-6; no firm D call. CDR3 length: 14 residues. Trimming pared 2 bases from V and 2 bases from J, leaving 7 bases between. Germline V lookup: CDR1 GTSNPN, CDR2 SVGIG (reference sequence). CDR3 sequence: CAWSLAAGANVLTF. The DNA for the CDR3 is TGTGCCTGGAGTTTAGCAGCTGGGGCCAACGTCCTGACTTTC.

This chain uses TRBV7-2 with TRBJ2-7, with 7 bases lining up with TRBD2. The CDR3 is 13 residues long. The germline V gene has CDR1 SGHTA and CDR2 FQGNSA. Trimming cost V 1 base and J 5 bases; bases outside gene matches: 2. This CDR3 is CASSLVAGDEQYF. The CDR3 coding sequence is TGTGCCAGCAGCTTAGTCGCGGGAGACGAGCAGTACTTC.

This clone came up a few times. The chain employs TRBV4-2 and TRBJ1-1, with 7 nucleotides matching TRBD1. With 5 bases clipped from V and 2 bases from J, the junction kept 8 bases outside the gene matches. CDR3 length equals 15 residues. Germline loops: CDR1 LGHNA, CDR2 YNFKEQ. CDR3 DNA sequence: TGTGCCAGCAGCAGGACAGGCCCTTTCAACACTGAAGCTTTCTTT. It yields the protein CASSRTGPFNTEAFF.

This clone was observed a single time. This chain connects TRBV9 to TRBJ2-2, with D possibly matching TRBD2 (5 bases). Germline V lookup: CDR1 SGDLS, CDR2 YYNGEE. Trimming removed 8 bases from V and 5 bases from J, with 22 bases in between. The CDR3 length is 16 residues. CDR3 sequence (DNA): TGTGCCAGTGGAGGTCATTGGGGTTTTCGGACCGGGGAGCTGTTTTTT. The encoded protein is CASGGHWGFRTGELFF.

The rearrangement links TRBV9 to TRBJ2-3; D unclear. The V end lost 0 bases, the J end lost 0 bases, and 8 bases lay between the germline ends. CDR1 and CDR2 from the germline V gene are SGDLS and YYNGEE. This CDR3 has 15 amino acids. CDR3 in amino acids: CASSVGPTSTDTQYF. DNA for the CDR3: TGTGCCAGCAGCGTAGGCCCGACTAGCACAGATACGCAGTATTTT.

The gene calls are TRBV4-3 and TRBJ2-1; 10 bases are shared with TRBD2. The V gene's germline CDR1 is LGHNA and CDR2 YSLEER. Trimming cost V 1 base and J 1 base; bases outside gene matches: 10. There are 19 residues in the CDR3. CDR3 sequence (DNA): TGCGCCAGCAGCCAAGGAGGAAGCGGGAGGGCCGTATCCTACAATGAGCAGTTCTTC. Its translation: CASSQGGSGRAVSYNEQFF.